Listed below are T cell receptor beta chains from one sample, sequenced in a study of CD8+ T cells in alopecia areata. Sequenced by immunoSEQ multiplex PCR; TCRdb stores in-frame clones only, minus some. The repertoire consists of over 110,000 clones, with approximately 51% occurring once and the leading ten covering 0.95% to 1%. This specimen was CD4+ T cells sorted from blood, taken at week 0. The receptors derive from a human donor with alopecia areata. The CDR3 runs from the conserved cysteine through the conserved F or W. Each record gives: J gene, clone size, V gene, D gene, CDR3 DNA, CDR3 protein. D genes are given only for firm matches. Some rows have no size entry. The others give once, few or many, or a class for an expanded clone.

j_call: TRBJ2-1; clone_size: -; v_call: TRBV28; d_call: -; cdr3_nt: TGTGCCAGCAGTTTAAGGGAAGAGCAGTTCTTC; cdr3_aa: CASSLREEQFF
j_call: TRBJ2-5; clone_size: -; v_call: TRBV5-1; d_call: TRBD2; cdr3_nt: TGCGCCAGCAGCTCAGCGGGATCGCCCACGGGAGCCCAGTACTTC; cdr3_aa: CASSSAGSPTGAQYF
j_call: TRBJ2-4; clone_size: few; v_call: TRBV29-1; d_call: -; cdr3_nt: TGCAGCGTTGAAGATCGGCGTGAAGCCAAAAACATTCAGTACTTC; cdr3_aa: CSVEDRREAKNIQYF
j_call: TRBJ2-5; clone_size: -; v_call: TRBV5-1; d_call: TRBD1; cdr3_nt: TGCGCCAGCAGCCCCGGGACAGGGAGAGAGACCCAGTACTTC; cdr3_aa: CASSPGTGRETQYF
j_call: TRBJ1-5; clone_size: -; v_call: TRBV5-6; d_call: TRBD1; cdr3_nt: TGTGCCAGCAGCCGGACAGGGGGCGATCAGCCCCAGCATTTT; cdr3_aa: CASSRTGGDQPQHF
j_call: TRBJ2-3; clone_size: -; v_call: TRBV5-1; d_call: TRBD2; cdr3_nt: TGCGCCAGCAGACCTGGACTAGCGGGGTCTAGGACAGATACGCAGTATTTT; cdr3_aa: CASRPGLAGSRTDTQYF
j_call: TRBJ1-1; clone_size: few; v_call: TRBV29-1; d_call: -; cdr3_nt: TGCAGCGTTGAAAGCGTAGGGGGCACTGAAGCTTTCTTT; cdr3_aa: CSVESVGGTEAFF
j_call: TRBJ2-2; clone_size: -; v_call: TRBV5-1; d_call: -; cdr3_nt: TGCGCCAGCAGCTTTGAATATGTCGGGGAGCTGTTTTTT; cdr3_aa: CASSFEYVGELFF
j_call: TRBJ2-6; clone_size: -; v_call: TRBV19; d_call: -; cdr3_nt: TGTGCCAGTAGTATCGGGGCTGGGGCCAACGTCCTGACTTTC; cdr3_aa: CASSIGAGANVLTF
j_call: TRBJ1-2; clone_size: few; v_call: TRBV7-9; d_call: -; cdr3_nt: TGTGCCAGCAGCGCCACAGGGAACTATGGCTACACCTTC; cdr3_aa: CASSATGNYGYTF